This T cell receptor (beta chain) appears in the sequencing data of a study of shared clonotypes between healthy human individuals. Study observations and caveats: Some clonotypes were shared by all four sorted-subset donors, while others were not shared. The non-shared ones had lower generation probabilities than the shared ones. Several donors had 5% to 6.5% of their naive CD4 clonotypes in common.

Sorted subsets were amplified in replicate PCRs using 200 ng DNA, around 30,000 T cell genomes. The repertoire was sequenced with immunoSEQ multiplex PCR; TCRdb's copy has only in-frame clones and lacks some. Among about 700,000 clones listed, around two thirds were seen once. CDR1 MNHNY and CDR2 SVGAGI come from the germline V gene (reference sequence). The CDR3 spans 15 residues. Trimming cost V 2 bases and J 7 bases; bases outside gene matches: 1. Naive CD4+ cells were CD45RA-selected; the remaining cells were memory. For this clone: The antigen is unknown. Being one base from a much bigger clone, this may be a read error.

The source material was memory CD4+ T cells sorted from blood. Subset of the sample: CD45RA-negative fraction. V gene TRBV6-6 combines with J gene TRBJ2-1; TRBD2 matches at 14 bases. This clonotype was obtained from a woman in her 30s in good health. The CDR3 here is CASSYGTSGRNEQFF. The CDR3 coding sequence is TGTGCCAGCAGTTACGGGACTAGCGGGAGAAATGAGCAGTTCTTC.